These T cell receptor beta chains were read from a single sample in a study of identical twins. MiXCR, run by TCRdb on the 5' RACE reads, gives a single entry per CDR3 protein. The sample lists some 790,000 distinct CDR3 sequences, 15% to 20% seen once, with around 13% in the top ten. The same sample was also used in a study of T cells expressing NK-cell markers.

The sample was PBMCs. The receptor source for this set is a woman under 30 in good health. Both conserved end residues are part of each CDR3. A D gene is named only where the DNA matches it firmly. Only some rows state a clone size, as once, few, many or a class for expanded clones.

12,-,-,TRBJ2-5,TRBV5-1,CASSWAGETQYF,TGCGCCAGCAGCTGGGCGGGAGAGACCCAGTACTTC
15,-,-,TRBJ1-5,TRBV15,CATRPGGSSNQPQHF,TGTGCCACCAGACCTGGGGGCTCTAGCAATCAGCCCCAGCATTTT
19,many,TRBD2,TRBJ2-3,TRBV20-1,CSAPLYQGLAGVWGDTQYF,TGCAGTGCACCTCTCTACCAGGGACTAGCGGGAGTTTGGGGAGATACGCAGTATTTT
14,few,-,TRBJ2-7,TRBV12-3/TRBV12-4,CASSFNRALNEQYF,TGTGCCAGCAGTTTTAACAGGGCCCTGAACGAGCAGTACTTC
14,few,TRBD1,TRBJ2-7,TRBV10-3,CAINRQGLSYEQYF,TGTGCCATCAACCGACAGGGCCTCTCCTACGAGCAGTACTTC
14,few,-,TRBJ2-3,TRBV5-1,CASAGAGSGDTQYF,TGCGCCAGCGCGGGGGCCGGGTCGGGAGATACGCAGTATTTT
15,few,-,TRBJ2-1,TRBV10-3,CAIKEAGDADNEQFF,TGTGCCATAAAGGAGGCAGGAGACGCAGACAATGAGCAGTTCTTC
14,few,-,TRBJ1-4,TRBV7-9,CASSFKGENEKLFF,TGTGCCAGCAGCTTCAAGGGAGAAAATGAAAAACTGTTTTTT
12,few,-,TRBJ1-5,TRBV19,CASSIKEQPQHF,TGTGCCAGTAGTATAAAGGAACAGCCCCAGCATTTT
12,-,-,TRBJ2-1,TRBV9,CASSLAFHEQFF,TGTGCCAGCAGCCTCGCCTTCCATGAGCAGTTCTTC
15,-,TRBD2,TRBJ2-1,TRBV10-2,CASSSTSGGLNEQFF,TGCGCCAGCAGCAGTACTAGCGGGGGGCTCAATGAGCAGTTCTTC
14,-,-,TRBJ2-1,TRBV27,CASSIGLSAVEQFF,TGTGCCAGCAGCATAGGGCTAAGTGCGGTTGAGCAGTTCTTC
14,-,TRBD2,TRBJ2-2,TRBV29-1,CSVRTSANTGELFF,TGCAGCGTTCGGACTAGCGCGAACACCGGGGAGCTGTTTTTT
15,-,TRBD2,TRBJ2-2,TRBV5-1,CASSRSGRETGELFF,TGCGCCAGCAGCCGTAGCGGGAGAGAAACCGGGGAGCTGTTTTTT
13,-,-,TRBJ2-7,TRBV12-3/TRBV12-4,CASSQGLAYEQYF,TGTGCCAGCAGCCAGGGCCTGGCCTACGAGCAGTACTTC
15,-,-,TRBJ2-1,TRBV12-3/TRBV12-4,CASSLPGKAYNEQFF,TGTGCCAGCAGTCTACCGGGAAAAGCGTACAATGAGCAGTTCTTC
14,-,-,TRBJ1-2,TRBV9,CASSVGEFNYGYTF,TGTGCCAGCAGCGTAGGAGAGTTTAACTATGGCTACACCTTC
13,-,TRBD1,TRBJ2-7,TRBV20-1,CSATWTGGYEQYF,TGCAGTGCCACCTGGACAGGGGGCTACGAGCAGTACTTC
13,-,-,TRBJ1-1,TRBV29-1,CSVQGQMNTEAFF,TGCAGCGTCCAGGGACAAATGAACACTGAAGCTTTCTTT
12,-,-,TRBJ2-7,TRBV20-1,CSASVHTYEQYF,TGCAGTGCTAGTGTACATACTTACGAGCAGTACTTC
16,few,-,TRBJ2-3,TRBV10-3,CAISGGLFSQADTQYF,TGTGCCATCAGTGGGGGGTTATTTTCACAGGCAGATACGCAGTATTTT
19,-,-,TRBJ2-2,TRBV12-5,CASGGGLGIRGKGTGELFF,TGTGCTAGTGGTGGAGGTTTGGGGATTAGGGGGAAAGGCACCGGGGAGCTGTTTTTT
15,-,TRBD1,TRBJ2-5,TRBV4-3,CASSPRDRGQETQYF,TGCGCCAGCAGCCCCCGGGACAGGGGGCAAGAGACCCAGTACTTC
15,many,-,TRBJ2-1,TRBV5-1,CASSLMRGGYNEQFF,TGCGCCAGCAGCTTGATGAGGGGTGGGTACAATGAGCAGTTCTTC
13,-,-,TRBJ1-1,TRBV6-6,CASSETVYTEAFF,TGTGCCAGCAGCGAAACAGTTTACACTGAAGCTTTCTTT
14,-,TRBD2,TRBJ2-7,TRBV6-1,CASGSGALYGEQYF,TGTGCCAGTGGTAGCGGGGCCCTCTACGGCGAGCAGTACTTC
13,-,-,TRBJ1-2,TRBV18,CASSPDRSSGYTF,TGTGCCAGCTCACCAGACAGATCTAGTGGCTACACCTTC
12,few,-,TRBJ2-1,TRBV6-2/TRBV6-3,CASSYPNQGQFF,TGTGCCAGCAGTTACCCCAACCAGGGGCAGTTCTTC
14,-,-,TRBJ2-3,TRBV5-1,CASSTGQSTDTQYF,TGCGCCAGCAGCACCGGACAGAGCACAGATACGCAGTATTTT
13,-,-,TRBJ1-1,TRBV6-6,CASSSTSDTEAFF,TGTGCCAGCAGTTCCACTTCCGACACTGAAGCTTTCTTT
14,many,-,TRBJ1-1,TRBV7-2,CASSLFPMNTEAFF,TGTGCCAGCAGCTTATTCCCTATGAACACTGAAGCTTTCTTT
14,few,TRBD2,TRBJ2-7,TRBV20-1,CSATRTSASYEQYF,TGCAGTGCTACCCGGACTAGCGCGAGCTACGAGCAGTACTTC
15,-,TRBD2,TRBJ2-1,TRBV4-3,CASSLGTRIYNEQFF,TGCGCCAGCAGCCTCGGGACTAGGATCTACAATGAGCAGTTCTTC
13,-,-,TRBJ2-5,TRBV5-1,CASAAWGPETQYF,TGCGCCAGCGCAGCATGGGGGCCGGAGACCCAGTACTTC
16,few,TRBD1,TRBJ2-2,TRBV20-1,CSASRRGQGFGGELFF,TGCAGTGCTAGCCGACGGGGACAGGGGTTCGGCGGGGAGCTGTTTTTT
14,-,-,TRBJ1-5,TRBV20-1,CSAGERIGNQPQHF,TGCAGTGCTGGAGAGAGGATTGGCAATCAGCCCCAGCATTTT
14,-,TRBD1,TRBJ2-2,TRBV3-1,CASSPQGRTGELFF,TGTGCCAGCAGCCCACAGGGGAGAACCGGGGAGCTGTTTTTT
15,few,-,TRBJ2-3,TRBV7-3,CASSRKGGDTDTQYF,TGTGCCAGCAGCCGGAAAGGAGGAGACACAGATACGCAGTATTTT
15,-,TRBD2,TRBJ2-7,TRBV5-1,CASRIGLAGNYEQYF,TGCGCCAGCCGGATTGGGCTAGCGGGGAACTACGAGCAGTACTTC
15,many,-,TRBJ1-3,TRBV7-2,CASSRGRARGNTIYF,TGTGCCAGCAGCCGAGGGAGGGCGAGAGGAAACACCATATATTTT
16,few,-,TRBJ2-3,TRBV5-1,CASSLVTRTSTDTQYF,TGCGCCAGCAGCTTGGTTACCCGCACTAGCACAGATACGCAGTATTTT
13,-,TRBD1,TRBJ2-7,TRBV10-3,CAIRGQGLNEQYF,TGTGCCATCAGGGGACAGGGTCTAAACGAGCAGTACTTC
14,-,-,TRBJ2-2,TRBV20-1,CSANLGGRAGELFF,TGCAGTGCCAATCTGGGGGGCCGGGCCGGGGAGCTGTTTTTT
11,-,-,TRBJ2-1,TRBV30,CAGRRLHEQFF,TGTGCCGGCCGCCGGCTCCATGAGCAGTTCTTC
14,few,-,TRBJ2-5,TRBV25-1,CASSEVGLAETQYF,TGTGCCAGCAGTGAAGTGGGACTCGCGGAGACCCAGTACTTC
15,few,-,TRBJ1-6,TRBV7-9,CASSLARGLNSPLHF,TGTGCCAGCAGCTTAGCCAGGGGTCTAAATTCACCCCTCCACTTT
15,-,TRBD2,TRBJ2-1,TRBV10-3,CAISEVLAVINEQFF,TGTGCCATCAGTGAGGTGCTAGCGGTTATCAATGAGCAGTTCTTC
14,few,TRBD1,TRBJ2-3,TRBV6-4,CASRRDRGADTQYF,TGTGCCAGCAGGAGGGACAGGGGCGCAGATACGCAGTATTTT
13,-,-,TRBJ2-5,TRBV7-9,CATSLVSQETQYF,TGTGCCACCAGCTTAGTTAGCCAAGAGACCCAGTACTTC
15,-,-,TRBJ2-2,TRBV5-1,CASSLSPDAPGELFF,TGCGCCAGCAGCCTAAGCCCCGACGCCCCCGGGGAGCTGTTTTTT
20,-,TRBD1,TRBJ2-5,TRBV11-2,CASRRFPGRGQGIKRETQYF,TGTGCCAGCAGAAGATTCCCCGGTAGGGGACAGGGGATAAAGCGGGAGACCCAGTACTTC